The rows below give T cell receptor beta chains drawn from one sample of a study of follicular helper T cells after annual influenza vaccination. The assay was immunoSEQ multiplex PCR, and TCRdb's table has in-frame clones only and misses some. Altogether some 9,800 clones are present, around four fifths being singletons, with the ten largest covering around 0.43%. The sequences come from CXCR5- memory CD4+ T cells sorted from blood, collected 7 days after influenza vaccination. These receptor sequences come from an adult who received the influenza vaccine. The CDR3 runs from the conserved cysteine through the conserved F or W. The D gene is left open where the match is weak. Expanded clones are given a class, and other clones once, few, many or no size at all.

>-|TRBJ2-2|-|TRBV9
CASSVVPNTGELFF
TGTGCCAGCAGCGTAGTCCCTAACACCGGGGAGCTGTTTTTT
>-|TRBJ2-7|-|TRBV10-1
CATGRNTYEQYF
TGCGCCACCGGACGGAACACCTACGAGCAGTACTTC
>-|TRBJ1-1|-|TRBV18
CASSPRRDGSPEAFF
TGTGCCAGCTCACCACGTAGGGACGGCAGCCCTGAAGCTTTCTTT
>TRBD1|TRBJ1-5|-|TRBV10-2
CASSETGGQPQHF
TGCGCCAGCAGTGAGACAGGGGGGCAGCCCCAGCATTTT
>TRBD2|TRBJ2-7|-|TRBV7-2
CASSLAGGFEQYF
TGTGCCAGCAGCTTAGCGGGGGGGTTCGAGCAGTACTTC
>-|TRBJ1-1|-|TRBV7-9
CASSLKYEGRVLTEAFF
TGTGCCAGCAGCTTAAAATATGAGGGCAGGGTCCTCACTGAAGCTTTCTTT
>TRBD2|TRBJ2-2|-|TRBV28
CASSLLTSGGASGELFF
TGTGCCAGCAGTTTGTTGACTAGCGGGGGGGCGTCCGGGGAGCTGTTTTTT
>-|TRBJ2-2|once|TRBV19
CASNPGQNTGELFF
TGTGCCAGTAACCCGGGACAGAACACCGGGGAGCTGTTTTTT
>TRBD1|TRBJ2-1|-|TRBV5-1
CASSPTGTGVNEQFF
TGCGCCAGCAGCCCAACAGGGACAGGGGTCAATGAGCAGTTCTTC
>-|TRBJ1-2|-|TRBV5-5
CASRTETSGYGYTF
TGTGCCAGCCGTACAGAGACTTCTGGCTATGGCTACACCTTC
>TRBD1|TRBJ2-5|-|TRBV11-2
CASSSLRDRVVETQYF
TGTGCCAGCAGCTCGCTCCGGGACAGGGTTGTGGAGACCCAGTACTTC
>-|TRBJ1-6|few|TRBV7-2
CASSLRPYNSPLHF
TGTGCCAGCAGCCTCCGGCCCTATAATTCACCCCTCCACTTT
>TRBD2|TRBJ2-1|-|TRBV27
CASSLRTSGGAPYNEQFF
TGTGCCAGCAGTTTACGGACTAGCGGGGGGGCCCCCTACAATGAGCAGTTCTTC
>-|TRBJ2-5|-|TRBV7-2
CASSLGAAKETQYF
TGTGCCAGCAGCTTAGGTGCGGCGAAAGAGACCCAGTACTTC
>-|TRBJ2-1|-|TRBV21-1
CASSPNGLEKNNEQFF
TGTGCCAGCAGCCCGAACGGGCTAGAGAAAAACAATGAGCAGTTCTTC
>TRBD1|TRBJ1-5|-|TRBV30
CAWSGQGYSNQPQHF
TGTGCCTGGAGTGGACAGGGTTATAGCAATCAGCCCCAGCATTTT
>-|TRBJ2-3|-|TRBV5-1
CASSLAVGTTDTQYF
TGCGCCAGCAGCTTGGCTGTTGGCACCACAGATACGCAGTATTTT
>-|TRBJ2-7|-|TRBV5-1
CASSKVGGAVHEQYF
TGCGCCAGCAGCAAGGTTGGGGGCGCGGTCCACGAGCAGTACTTC
>-|TRBJ2-5|-|TRBV2
CASSAGGETQYF
TGTGCCAGCAGTGCTGGGGGGGAGACCCAGTACTTC
>TRBD1|TRBJ2-7|-|TRBV13
CASSFGTGGHEQYF
TGTGCCAGCAGCTTTGGGACAGGGGGCCACGAGCAGTACTTC
>TRBD2|TRBJ2-1|-|TRBV30
CAWSSGTSGPSSYNEQFF
TGTGCCTGGAGTTCCGGGACTAGCGGGCCAAGCTCCTACAATGAGCAGTTCTTC
>TRBD1|TRBJ2-7|once|TRBV19
CASSSSGTGETYEQYF
TGTGCCAGTAGTAGTTCCGGGACAGGTGAGACCTACGAGCAGTACTTC
>TRBD2|TRBJ2-5|-|TRBV27
CASSRAGGVETQYF
TGTGCCAGCAGCCGAGCGGGGGGTGTAGAGACCCAGTACTTC
>-|TRBJ2-1|-|TRBV28
CASSLGGWKFF
TGTGCCAGCAGTTTAGGGGGGTGGAAGTTCTTC
>TRBD2|TRBJ2-1|-|TRBV2
CASSEGLSSYNEQFF
TGTGCCAGCAGTGAGGGACTAAGCTCCTACAATGAGCAGTTCTTC
>-|TRBJ1-2|-|TRBV19
CATKGAGDYGYTF
TGTGCCACTAAAGGGGCAGGAGACTATGGCTACACCTTC
>-|TRBJ2-2|-|TRBV18
CASSPPGETAGELFF
TGTGCCAGCTCACCACCGGGAGAAACGGCCGGGGAGCTGTTTTTT
>-|TRBJ2-6|-|TRBV28
CASHQGSLANVLTF
TGTGCCAGCCACCAAGGGTCCTTGGCCAACGTCCTGACTTTC
>-|TRBJ1-1|-|TRBV7-9
CASSETLTRTEAFF
TGTGCCAGCAGCGAGACTTTAACGCGGACTGAAGCTTTCTTT
>-|TRBJ1-2|-|TRBV19
CASSIDRSQNYGYTF
TGTGCCAGTAGTATAGATCGCTCTCAAAACTATGGCTACACCTTC
>-|TRBJ2-2|-|TRBV18
CASSRTSTGELFF
TGTGCCAGCTCACGGACAAGCACCGGGGAGCTGTTTTTT
>-|TRBJ1-2|-|TRBV4-1
CASSPYHARAGYTF
TGCGCCAGCAGCCCCTACCATGCGCGTGCTGGCTACACCTTC
>TRBD2|TRBJ2-5|-|TRBV11-3
CASSSHGASSGVAETQYF
TGTGCCAGCAGCTCACATGGGGCCTCTAGCGGGGTTGCAGAGACCCAGTACTTC
>-|TRBJ1-5|-|TRBV7-8
CASSFREYSNQPQHF
TGTGCCAGCAGCTTCAGAGAATATAGCAATCAGCCCCAGCATTTT
>TRBD1|TRBJ1-3|-|TRBV5-1
CASRTDGTGWDSGNTIYF
TGCGCCAGCAGGACGGACGGGACAGGGTGGGACTCTGGAAACACCATATATTTT
>TRBD1|TRBJ2-7|-|TRBV18
CASSAAPGQGAWKQYF
TGTGCCAGCTCAGCCGCCCCGGGACAGGGGGCGTGGAAGCAGTACTTC
>-|TRBJ1-2|-|TRBV4-3
CASSQGEVVVSSKGYTF
TGCGCCAGCAGCCAAGGGGAGGTGGTGGTCAGTTCGAAAGGCTACACCTTC
>TRBD1|TRBJ2-7|once|TRBV5-4
CASSKRGTGLDEQYF
TGTGCCAGCAGCAAGCGCGGGACAGGGCTTGACGAGCAGTACTTC
>TRBD1|TRBJ2-3|-|TRBV2
CASSVRQGARNTQYF
TGTGCCAGCAGTGTTCGTCAGGGGGCGCGAAATACGCAGTATTTT
>TRBD2|TRBJ2-3|-|TRBV7-2
CASSSPDWGGGATDTQYF
TGTGCCAGCAGCTCCCCCGATTGGGGCGGGGGGGCTACAGATACGCAGTATTTT
>TRBD1|TRBJ1-1|-|TRBV19
CASSIDRGKAEAFF
TGTGCCAGTAGTATTGACAGGGGAAAGGCTGAAGCTTTCTTT
>-|TRBJ1-2|once|TRBV28
CASSFIGARGGYTF
TGTGCCAGCAGTTTTATTGGGGCGCGGGGCGGCTACACCTTC
>-|TRBJ2-1|-|TRBV7-3
CASSFWPRDLSYNEQFF
TGTGCCAGCAGCTTCTGGCCCCGCGATTTATCGTACAATGAGCAGTTCTTC
>TRBD1|TRBJ2-1|-|TRBV18
CASSPGTDYNEQFF
TGTGCCAGCTCACCCGGGACAGACTACAATGAGCAGTTCTTC